This entry lists 16 T cell receptor beta chains sequenced from one sample in a study of shared clonotypes between healthy human individuals. Only in-frame clones appear in the TCRdb table, and some are missing; sequencing was by immunoSEQ multiplex PCR. The sample shows roughly 660,000 clones, less than 95% of them seen only once. Sequenced: memory CD8+ T cells from PBMCs. Documented subset: CD45RO+ cells pooled with CCR7-negative TemRA cells. These receptors came from a man in his late teens or twenties in good health. Some clones in this sample may be carry-over from other donors' samples.

V is TRBV5-6 and J is TRBJ2-5, with TRBD2 as a possible D gene (5 bases). CDR3 length equals 14 residues. CDR1 is SGHDT, CDR2 YYEEEE, per germline. The ends were cut back, 4 bases at V and 2 bases at J, with 12 bases in the middle. The CDR3 bases are TGTGCCAGCAGCCCCACTTGGAGGCAAGAGACCCAGTACTTC. Its protein product is CASSPTWRQETQYF.

The V gene is TRBV27, the J gene TRBJ2-7, with 12 bases fitting TRBD2. The ends lost 4 bases at V and 3 bases at J; junction bases unmatched: 16. The CDR3 runs to 19 residues. CDR1 and CDR2 (germline): MNHEY, SMNVEV (reference sequence). The CDR3 protein is CASSSGSGTSGPKHYEQYF. CDR3 DNA: TGTGCCAGCAGTTCCGGATCCGGGACTAGCGGGCCGAAGCACTACGAGCAGTACTTC.

The J gene is TRBJ2-7, the V gene TRBV27, with TRBD2 matching over 9 bases. Germline V gives CDR1 MNHEY, CDR2 SMNVEV (reference sequence). Trimming removed 5 bases from V and 0 bases from J; junction bases left unmatched: 5. CDR3 length equals 15 residues. The chain's CDR3 is CASSHIAGASYEQYF. CDR3 bases: TGTGCCAGCAGTCACATAGCGGGAGCCTCCTACGAGCAGTACTTC.

With regard to this clone: The germline gene is not matched at one end of the junction; a read error may be the cause. This chain joins TRBV19 and TRBJ1-5; D is unresolved. The CDR3 is made up of 14 amino acids. Germline CDR1 reads LNHDA; CDR2 reads SQIVND (reference sequence). CDR3 sequence reads: CASSMSQINQPQHF. CDR3 in DNA: TGTGCCAGCAGTATGAGTCAAATCAATCAGCCCCAGCATTTT.

This chain links TRBV11-2 with TRBJ2-7; possible D gene TRBD1, 7 bases. The CDR3 contains 18 residues. Germline-derived CDR1 and CDR2 are SGHAT and FQNNGV. Trimming pared 2 bases from V and 3 bases from J, leaving 23 bases between. The CDR3 DNA sequence: TGTGCCAGCAGCTTAATGTTCGTTGGAGGGGACAGTTACTACGAGCAGTACTTC. It translates to CASSLMFVGGDSYYEQYF.

V is TRBV19 and J is TRBJ1-5; the match to TRBD1 covers 8 bases. The trim removed 4 bases at V and 2 bases at J, leaving 4 bases unmatched. Germline loops: CDR1 LNHDA, CDR2 SQIVND (reference sequence). The CDR3 spans 15 residues. CDR3 region: CASSTDREGNQPQHF. CDR3 nucleotide sequence: TGTGCCAGTAGTACGGACAGGGAAGGCAATCAGCCCCAGCATTTT. The variable domain in full, with the rest retrieved from reference TRBV19 and TRBJ1-5, is DGGITQSPKYLFRKEGQNVTLSCEQNLNHDAMYWYRQDPGQGLRLIYYSQIVNDFQKGDIAEGYSVSREKKESFPLTVTSAQKNPTAFYLCASSTDREGNQPQHFGDGTRLSIL.

This chain joins TRBV7-9 and TRBJ1-3; D is unresolved. Trimming stripped 10 bases from V and 2 bases from J, with 6 bases between. Germline V gene sequence: CDR1 SEHNR, CDR2 FQNEAQ (reference sequence). The CDR3 runs 11 residues. The CDR3 region has the DNA TGTGCCATCTTTGCTGGAAACACCATATATTTT. Encoded protein: CAIFAGNTIYF.

The chain combines TRBV7-9 with TRBJ2-7; the D gene is possibly TRBD2 (5 bases). Germline CDR1 reads SEHNR; CDR2 reads FQNEAQ (reference sequence). This CDR3 is 15 amino acids long. V lost 4 bases to trimming and J lost 0 bases, with 13 bases between them. For the CDR3, the DNA is TGTGCCAGCAGCTACCTCGTAGGGAGCTCCTACGAGCAGTACTTC. This sequence encodes CASSYLVGSSYEQYF. Complete variable domain (other parts from reference TRBV7-9 and TRBJ2-7): DTGVSQNPRHKITKRGQNVTFRCDPISEHNRLYWYRQTLGQGPEFLTYFQNEAQLEKSRLLSDRFSAERPKGSFSTLEIQRTEQGDSAMYLCASSYLVGSSYEQYFGPGTRLTVT.

The rearrangement links TRBV6-5 to TRBJ2-3; possibly TRBD1 for D (6 bases). The germline V and J ends were trimmed by 0 bases and 4 bases, with 14 bases remaining between them. The CDR3 spans 16 residues. CDR1 and CDR2 (germline): MNHEY, SVGAGI. CDR3 in amino acids: CASSYSGHRIADTQYF. CDR3 DNA sequence: TGTGCCAGCAGTTACTCGGGACATCGGATTGCAGATACGCAGTATTTT.

The chain is built from TRBV7-9 and TRBJ2-7; TRBD1 matches 7 bases. With V trimmed by 4 bases and J by 2 bases, 8 bases remained unmatched. Germline lookup yields CDR1 SEHNR and CDR2 FQNEAQ (reference sequence). The CDR3 runs 15 residues. CDR3 DNA sequence: TGTGCCAGCAGCTCGAACCCGGGACAGACCTACGAGCAGTACTTC. Protein: CASSSNPGQTYEQYF.

This sequence joins TRBV13 and TRBJ1-3, with 7 bases fitting TRBD1. This CDR3 is built from 14 residues. The germline CDR1 and CDR2 sequences are PRHDT and FYEKMQ (reference sequence). The trim removed 6 bases at V and 3 bases at J, leaving 5 bases unmatched. The CDR3 here is CASRGGGFGNTIYF. For the CDR3, the DNA is TGTGCCAGCAGGGGAGGGGGCTTTGGAAACACCATATATTTT.

The rearrangement uses TRBV7-2 and TRBJ2-3; 8 nucleotides line up with TRBD2. This CDR3 spans 16 amino acids. Trimming removed 5 bases from V and 3 bases from J; junction bases left unmatched: 10. From germline, CDR1 is SGHTA and CDR2 FQGNSA. The CDR3 DNA follows: TGTGCCAGCAGCGTTGGAGCGGGAGTTCCGACAGATACGCAGTATTTT. Its protein product is CASSVGAGVPTDTQYF. The variable domain in full, completed from reference TRBV7-2 and TRBJ2-3, reads GAGVSQSPSNKVTEKGKDVELRCDPISGHTALYWYRQSLGQGLEFLIYFQGNSAPDKSGLPSDRFSAERTGGSVSTLTIQRTQQEDSAVYLCASSVGAGVPTDTQYFGPGTRLTVL.

CDR3 region: CASSPPRQGAGETQYF. CDR3 bases: TGTGCCAGCTCACCACCTCGACAGGGGGCTGGAGAGACCCAGTACTTC. V gene TRBV18 combines with J gene TRBJ2-5; 10 nucleotides align to TRBD1. V dropped 0 bases and J dropped 4; count of bases not matched to a gene: 5. From germline, CDR1 is KGHSH and CDR2 LQKENI. There are 16 residues in the CDR3.

The chain carries TRBV13 and TRBJ1-2; TRBD1 matches 9 bases. The CDR3 has 17 residues. CDR1 is PRHDT and CDR2 is FYEKMQ in the germline V gene (reference sequence). With 2 bases clipped from V and 1 base from J, the junction kept 8 bases outside the gene matches. CDR3 DNA sequence: TGTGCCAGCAGCTTAAGGGACAGGGAAATACGTAACTATGGCTACACCTTC. Protein product: CASSLRDREIRNYGYTF. Combining the CDR3 with reference TRBV13 and TRBJ1-2 gives the whole variable domain AAGVIQSPRHLIKEKRETATLKCYPIPRHDTVYWYQQGPGQDPQFLISFYEKMQSDKGSIPDRFSAQQFSDYHSELNMSSLELGDSALYFCASSLRDREIRNYGYTFGSGTRLTVV.

CDR3 coding DNA: TGTGCCAGCAGCTTGGCCATGGCTAGCGCGAGCTCCTACGAGCAGTACTTC. This translates into CASSLAMASASSYEQYF. This chain links TRBV5-4 with TRBJ2-7; maybe TRBD2 (6 bases). The V gene's germline CDR1 is SGHNT and CDR2 YYREEE (reference sequence). The CDR3 totals 17 residues. Trimming cost V 0 bases and J 0 bases, with 16 bases left between them. Filled out from reference TRBV5-4 and TRBJ2-7, the complete variable domain reads ETGVTQSPTHLIKTRGQQVTLRCSSQSGHNTVSWYQQALGQGPQFIFQYYREEENGRGNFPPRFSGLQFPNYSSELNVNALELDDSALYLCASSLAMASASSYEQYFGPGTRLTVT.

The chain has TRBV5-6 and TRBJ1-5; D is ambiguous. V was shortened by 1 base and J by 6 bases, with 11 bases between the two germline ends. Germline loops: CDR1 SGHDT, CDR2 YYEEEE. This CDR3 comprises 14 residues. DNA for the CDR3: TGTGCCAGCAGCTTGACCCCTGAGGGTCAGCCCCAGCATTTT. It encodes CASSLTPEGQPQHF.